A single sample gave rise to the 16 T cell receptor beta chains below, sequenced in a study of identical twins. MiXCR was run by TCRdb on the 5' RACE reads, yielding one entry per CDR3 protein. The sample has a few hundred thousand distinct CDR3 sequences; 9.5% to 10% are singletons. The same sample was also used in a study of yellow fever vaccine responses in identical twins.

Sequencing used PBMCs. The origin of the receptors is a woman aged 18-29 years in good health.

This clonotype was detected a few times. The chain links TRBV4-3 to TRBJ2-5, with 7 bases matching TRBD2. Trimming took 3 bases from V and 9 from J; bases not matched to a gene: 7. The germline V gene encodes CDR1 LGHNA and CDR2 YSLEER. The CDR3 is made up of 13 amino acids. The CDR3 nucleotides are TGCGCCAGCAGCCAGGCGGGAGCCTCTCCCCAGTACTTC. This encodes CASSQAGASPQYF.

This clonotype was recorded a few times. V and J are TRBV5-5 and TRBJ2-1; tentative D call: TRBD2 (5 bases). Trimming left V 0 bases short and J 8 bases short, with 12 bases between. CDR1 is SGHKS, CDR2 YYEKEE, per germline (reference sequence). The CDR3 totals 14 residues. CDR3 sequence (DNA): TGTGCCAGCAGCTTGGGACTACCTGGGGATGAGCAGTTCTTC. Translation: CASSLGLPGDEQFF.

This clonotype has more than one count but fewer than ten. The genes are TRBV4-1 and TRBJ1-2; D not certain. This CDR3 has 15 amino acids. CDR1 and CDR2 from the germline V gene are MGHRA and YSYEKL. V lost 1 base and J lost 6, with 15 bases in between. The CDR3 sequence: CASSQVAGSPNGYTF. CDR3 coding DNA: TGCGCCAGCAGCCAAGTAGCCGGCAGCCCTAATGGCTACACCTTC.

The chain's CDR3 is CASGAGTGNYEQYF. In DNA, the CDR3 is TGTGCCAGCGGAGCCGGGACAGGGAATTACGAGCAGTACTTC. This chain uses TRBV6-1 with TRBJ2-7, with 9 bases that match TRBD1. The CDR3 extends over 14 amino acids. V lost 8 bases, J lost 4 bases, and 9 bases stayed unmatched. CDR1 is MNHNS and CDR2 is SASEGT in the germline V gene.

The table lists this clonotype with many counts. Here the CDR3 DNA reads TGCGCCAGCAGCCGGACAATGAACACTGAAGCTTTCTTT. Its translation: CASSRTMNTEAFF. The V and J genes are TRBV5-1 and TRBJ1-1; a possible D gene is TRBD1 (5 bases). CDR3 length: 13 residues. Germline CDR1 SGHRS, CDR2 YFSETQ. Trimming cost V 4 bases and J 0 bases, with 7 bases left between them.

The chain is built from TRBV6-1 and TRBJ1-2, with a tentative D call TRBD1 (6 bases). Germline CDR1 is MNHNS and CDR2 is SASEGT. V dropped 2 bases and J dropped 4 bases, with 14 bases sitting between them. This CDR3 comprises 15 residues. CDR3 region: CASSEYTGGFYGYTF. In nucleotides, the CDR3 is TGTGCCAGCAGTGAATACACGGGGGGCTTCTATGGCTACACCTTC.

J is TRBJ2-1 and V is TRBV5-1; 7 nucleotides align to TRBD2. CDR3 length equals 16 residues. The germline CDR1 and CDR2 sequences are SGHRS and YFSETQ. V shed 3 bases, J shed 6 bases, and the junction held 12 bases outside the gene matches. CDR3: CASSWRAGSAGNEQFF. The DNA for the CDR3 is TGCGCCAGCAGCTGGAGAGCGGGAAGCGCGGGCAATGAGCAGTTCTTC.

This clonotype was found a few times. The chain joins TRBV6-1 to TRBJ2-2; 8 bases fit TRBD1. V lost 6 bases to trimming and J lost 4 bases; unmatched junction nucleotides: 4. The CDR3 runs 14 residues. The germline CDR1 and CDR2 sequences are MNHNS and SASEGT. The CDR3 here is CASRKTGATGELFF. The CDR3 DNA reads TGTGCCAGCAGAAAGACAGGGGCCACCGGGGAGCTGTTTTTT.

This clonotype occurred once. V usage is TRBV20-1 and J usage is TRBJ2-4; D is undetermined. Germline CDR1 and CDR2: DFQATT and SNEGSKA (reference sequence). The V and J ends lost 1 base and 5 bases respectively, with 12 bases between them. This CDR3 is built from 14 residues. The CDR3 protein is CSARGWGSQNIQYF. The CDR3 coding sequence is TGCAGTGCTAGAGGATGGGGTAGCCAAAACATTCAGTACTTC.

The chain carries TRBV27 and TRBJ2-3; perhaps D is TRBD1 or TRBD2 (5 bases each). From germline, CDR1 is MNHEY and CDR2 SMNVEV (reference sequence). The CDR3 extends over 15 amino acids. The germline V and J ends were trimmed by 5 bases and 2 bases, with 14 bases remaining between them. In DNA, the CDR3 is TGTGCCAGCAGTCCCGCCGGGGCGATCACAGATACGCAGTATTTT. Amino acids: CASSPAGAITDTQYF.

With regard to this clonotype: This could be a read error, since a much larger clone is one nucleotide away. This chain links TRBV10-3 with TRBJ2-3; 10 bases line up with TRBD1. V dropped 0 bases and J dropped 2; count of bases not matched to a gene: 5. The CDR3 consists of 17 residues. Per germline, CDR1 ENHRY and CDR2 SYGVKD. Here the CDR3 DNA reads TGTGCCATCAGTGAGTCCGGGACAGGGGAACTCACAGATACGCAGTATTTT. It yields the protein CAISESGTGELTDTQYF.

This clonotype was picked up a small number of times. V usage is TRBV19 and J usage is TRBJ2-1; D might be TRBD1 or TRBD2, each matching 5 bases. Germline CDR1 is LNHDA and CDR2 is SQIVND (reference sequence). Trimming left V 3 bases short and J 6 bases short, with 9 bases between. This CDR3 region has 13 residues. The CDR3, as DNA: TGTGCCAGTAGTATCGGGGCTCCCAATGAGCAGTTCTTC. This encodes CASSIGAPNEQFF.

This clonotype was detected a few times. The genes are TRBV5-1 and TRBJ2-3; D call uncertain. The V end lost 4 bases, the J end lost 4 bases, and 10 bases lay between the germline ends. Germline CDR1 is SGHRS and CDR2 is YFSETQ. The CDR3 runs to 13 residues. CDR3 amino acids: CASSHPNSDTQYF. The CDR3 DNA reads as TGCGCCAGCAGCCACCCTAATTCAGATACGCAGTATTTT.

The chain has TRBV20-1 and TRBJ2-1; 7 positions agree with TRBD2. Germline-derived CDR1 and CDR2 are DFQATT and SNEGSKA (reference sequence). V was pared by 4 bases and J by 9 bases, with 9 bases of the junction left unmatched. CDR3 length: 13 residues. This CDR3 reads CSAIAREDIEQFF. CDR3 sequence (DNA): TGCAGTGCTATCGCTCGGGAGGATATTGAGCAGTTCTTC.

This clonotype occurred a few times. The chain links TRBV11-1 to TRBJ2-1, with 7 bases aligning to TRBD1. Germline V gene lookup returns CDR1 SGHAT and CDR2 FQDESV (reference sequence). The junction had 16 bases not matched to a gene; V was cut back by 8 bases and J by 0 bases. The CDR3 runs to 18 residues. The chain's CDR3 is CASYHQLKQGISYNEQFF. The DNA for the CDR3 is TGTGCCAGCTATCACCAACTCAAACAGGGGATCTCCTACAATGAGCAGTTCTTC.

V usage is TRBV6-5 and J usage is TRBJ2-1; 8 bases are a match to TRBD1. This CDR3 contains 16 residues. V was clipped by 1 base and J by 6 bases; unmatched bases: 8. Germline V CDR1 and CDR2: MNHEY, SVGAGI. The DNA of the CDR3 is TGTGCCAGCAGTTACTACAGGGGGACTCCTCTCAATGAGCAGTTCTTC. It is translated as CASSYYRGTPLNEQFF.